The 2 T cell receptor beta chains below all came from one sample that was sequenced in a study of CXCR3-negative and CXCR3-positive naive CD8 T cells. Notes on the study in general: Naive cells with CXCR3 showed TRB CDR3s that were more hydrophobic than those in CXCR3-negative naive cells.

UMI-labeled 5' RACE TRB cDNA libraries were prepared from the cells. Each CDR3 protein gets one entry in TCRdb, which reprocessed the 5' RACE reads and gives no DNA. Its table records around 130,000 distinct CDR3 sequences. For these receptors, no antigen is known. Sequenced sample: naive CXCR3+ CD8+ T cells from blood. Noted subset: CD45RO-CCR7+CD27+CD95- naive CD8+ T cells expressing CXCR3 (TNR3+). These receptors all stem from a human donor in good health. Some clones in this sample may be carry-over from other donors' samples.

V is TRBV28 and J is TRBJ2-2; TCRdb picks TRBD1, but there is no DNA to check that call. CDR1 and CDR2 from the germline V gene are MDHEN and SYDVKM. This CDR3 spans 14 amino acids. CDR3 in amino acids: CASSWTGDTGELFF.

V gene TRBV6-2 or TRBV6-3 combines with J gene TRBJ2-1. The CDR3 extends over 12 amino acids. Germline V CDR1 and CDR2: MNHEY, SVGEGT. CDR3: CASSIDRNEQFF.